The 18 T cell receptor beta chains below were found in one sample sequenced in a study of PD-L1 blockade in urothelial cancer. TCRdb's table, derived via immunoSEQ multiplex PCR, lists solely in-frame clones and lacks some. Of around 56,000 clones listed, about 82% are singletons. The specimen was PBMCs, collected around atezolizumab (anti-PD-L1) treatment. The receptors shown here come from a man aged 50 to 59 with urothelial cancer.

This sequence joins TRBV28 and TRBJ2-7, with D perhaps matching TRBD1 (6 bases). V was cut by 5 bases and J by 7 bases, with 15 bases left in between. The germline CDR1 and CDR2 sequences are MDHEN and SYDVKM. The CDR3 contains 13 residues. For the CDR3, the DNA is TGTGCCAGCAGTGGGACACCACTTTTTGAGCAGTACTTC. Translated, it gives CASSGTPLFEQYF.

The chain joins TRBV28 to TRBJ2-5; D is ambiguous. The V end lost 1 base, the J end lost 13 bases, and 16 bases lay between the germline ends. The CDR3 consists of 13 residues. Germline CDR1 reads MDHEN; CDR2 reads SYDVKM. The CDR3: CASSLSTLSPVYF. The CDR3 DNA is TGTGCCAGCAGTTTATCAACTCTATCCCCGGTGTACTTC. The whole variable domain, filled in from reference TRBV28 and TRBJ2-5, reads DVKVTQSSRYLVKRTGEKVFLECVQDMDHENMFWYRQDPGLGLRLIYFSYDVKMKEKGDIPEGYSVSREKKERFSLILESASTNQTSMYLCASSLSTLSPVYFGPGTRLLVL.

The chain recombines TRBV4-1 with TRBJ1-4; D is unclear. The CDR3 contains 16 residues. V lost 1 base and J lost 5, with 14 bases in between. The germline gives CDR1 MGHRA, CDR2 YSYEKL. Here the CDR3 DNA reads TGCGCCAGCAGCCAAGGGTACATCCAGGCGAATGAAAAACTGTTTTTT. Translated: CASSQGYIQANEKLFF.

This CDR3 reads CASSRLMSDEKLFF. CDR3 sequence (DNA): TGTGCCAGCTCAAGACTTATGTCGGATGAAAAACTGTTTTTT. The chain uses TRBV18 and TRBJ1-4; D call uncertain. This CDR3 has 14 amino acids. Germline V gene data show CDR1 as KGHSH and CDR2 as LQKENI. The germline V and J ends were trimmed by 5 bases and 6 bases, with 13 bases remaining between them.

The rearrangement uses TRBV2 and TRBJ2-7; 7 bases fit TRBD1. Losses at the gene ends were 7 bases for V and 5 bases for J; bases not matched to a gene: 11. The V gene's germline CDR1 is SNHLY and CDR2 FYNNEI. The CDR3 consists of 14 residues. The CDR3 here is CASTPVGQFDEQYF. For the CDR3, the DNA is TGTGCCAGCACCCCGGTGGGACAGTTCGACGAGCAGTACTTC. Full variable domain (outside the CDR3, taken from reference TRBV2 and TRBJ2-7): EPEVTQTPSHQVTQMGQEVILRCVPISNHLYFYWYRQILGQKVEFLVSFYNNEISEKSEIFDDQFSVERPDGSNFTLKIRSTKLEDSAMYFCASTPVGQFDEQYFGPGTRLTVT.

The chain has TRBV7-9 and TRBJ1-2; 7 positions agree with TRBD1. The CDR3 extends over 14 amino acids. Germline lookup yields CDR1 SEHNR and CDR2 FQNEAQ (reference sequence). The junction had 11 bases not matched to a gene; V was cut back by 5 bases and J by 8 bases. CDR3: CASSQAQGRGGYTF. CDR3 bases: TGTGCCAGCAGCCAAGCACAGGGGAGAGGGGGCTACACCTTC.

In this sample, this clone turned up a few times. The CDR3 bases are TGTGCCAGCAGCCAGGGGGCGGAGTATGGCTACACCTTC. Translation gives CASSQGAEYGYTF. The chain recombines TRBV5-4 with TRBJ1-2; 8 nucleotides align to TRBD1. V shed 4 bases and J 5 bases; nucleotides not matched to a gene: 4. The CDR3 covers 13 residues. Per germline, CDR1 SGHNT and CDR2 YYREEE (reference sequence).

This clone was seen only a few times. The chain recombines TRBV7-2 with TRBJ2-7; 11 positions agree with TRBD2. Germline V gene data show CDR1 as SGHTA and CDR2 as FQGNSA. The CDR3 extends over 16 amino acids. V gave up 7 bases and J gave up 3 bases; unmatched junction bases: 11. The CDR3 DNA reads as TGTGCCAGCACCCTGGGAGCCGGGACTAGCGGCTACGAGCAGTACTTC. Translating it yields CASTLGAGTSGYEQYF.

This chain connects TRBV5-1 to TRBJ2-2, with 16 bases aligning to TRBD2. The CDR3 length is 19 residues. The V gene's germline CDR1 is SGHRS and CDR2 YFSETQ. V was clipped by 5 bases and J by 4 bases; unmatched bases: 11. The CDR3 loop is CASRRPGLAGGLSTGELFF. The CDR3 DNA sequence: TGCGCCAGCAGACGTCCGGGACTAGCGGGAGGGCTAAGCACCGGGGAGCTGTTTTTT.

V gene TRBV2 combines with J gene TRBJ2-5; tentative D call: TRBD1 (6 bases). Germline CDR1 and CDR2: SNHLY and FYNNEI. The germline V and J ends were trimmed by 7 bases and 5 bases, with 14 bases remaining between them. The CDR3 spans 13 residues. DNA of the CDR3: TGTGCCAGCAAGAAACAGGGCGGGGAGACCCAGTACTTC. Residues: CASKKQGGETQYF.

The gene calls are TRBV11-2 and TRBJ2-1; 9 bases align to TRBD2. The germline gives CDR1 SGHAT, CDR2 FQNNGV. With 7 bases clipped from V and 2 bases from J, the junction kept 6 bases outside the gene matches. This CDR3 is built from 15 residues. The CDR3 nucleotides read TGTGCCAGCACCACCGGGACTAGCCCCTACAATGAGCAGTTCTTC. Encoded protein: CASTTGTSPYNEQFF.

This clone was seen repeatedly, ten times or more. This chain uses TRBV27 with TRBJ2-2; weak D call: TRBD1 (6 bases). This CDR3 spans 15 amino acids. Trimming removed 3 bases at V and 0 bases at J, with 8 bases between. The germline gives CDR1 MNHEY, CDR2 SMNVEV (reference sequence). The CDR3 protein is CASSFGTPNTGELFF. CDR3 sequence (DNA): TGTGCCAGCAGTTTCGGGACACCGAACACCGGGGAGCTGTTTTTT.

The J gene is TRBJ1-2, the V gene TRBV5-1; D gene ambiguous. Germline loops: CDR1 SGHRS, CDR2 YFSETQ. V was cut by 0 bases and J by 4 bases, with 4 bases left in between. The CDR3 is made up of 12 amino acids. Here the CDR3 reads CASSLGSYGYTF. For the CDR3, the DNA is TGCGCCAGCAGCTTGGGCAGCTATGGCTACACCTTC.

The chain carries TRBV7-3 and TRBJ2-5, with 7 bases fitting TRBD2. The CDR3 extends over 15 amino acids. Germline V lookup: CDR1 SGHTA, CDR2 FQGTGA. The J segment lost 4 bases and the V segment lost 0 bases, leaving 5 bases of the junction unmatched. The DNA of the CDR3 is TGTGCCAGCAGCTTAACCTCCCTAGCGGCAGAGACCCAGTACTTC. It translates to CASSLTSLAAETQYF.

The chain joins TRBV28 to TRBJ1-2, with TRBD1 identical over 7 bases. Losses at the gene ends were 3 bases for V and 6 bases for J; bases not matched to a gene: 10. Looked up from germline, CDR1 is MDHEN and CDR2 is SYDVKM. CDR3 length equals 15 residues. CDR3 sequence: CASSFDYRDSNGYTF. The DNA of the CDR3 is TGTGCCAGCAGTTTTGACTACCGGGACAGTAATGGCTACACCTTC.

This sequence joins TRBV5-1 and TRBJ2-1; 10 bases map to TRBD1. The germline V gene encodes CDR1 SGHRS and CDR2 YFSETQ. V lost 3 bases to trimming and J lost 8 bases; unmatched junction nucleotides: 8. The CDR3 is 15 amino acids. The CDR3 protein is CASSSRGTGAHEQFF. The DNA of the CDR3 is TGCGCCAGCAGCTCCCGGGGGACAGGGGCCCATGAGCAGTTCTTC.

The CDR3 here is CAIARLTGITNEKLFF. In DNA, the CDR3 is TGTGCCATCGCACGATTAACAGGTATAACTAATGAAAAACTGTTTTTT. J is TRBJ1-4 and V is TRBV7-3; D might be TRBD1 (5 bases). Germline lookup yields CDR1 SGHTA and CDR2 FQGTGA. V dropped 10 bases and J dropped 1 base, with 19 bases sitting between them. The CDR3 contains 16 residues.

V is TRBV18 and J is TRBJ2-3, with D possibly being TRBD1 (8 bases). CDR3 length: 14 amino acids. V was shortened by 6 bases and J by 4 bases, with 14 bases between the two germline ends. Germline V gives CDR1 KGHSH, CDR2 LQKENI. This CDR3 reads CASSTGAGADTQYF. In DNA, the CDR3 is TGTGCCAGCTCGACAGGGGCGGGGGCAGATACGCAGTATTTT.